This T cell receptor beta chain came from a study of blood T cell repertoires in COVID-19. As for the study in general: Nucleic acid was either cDNA or gDNA, and it came from T cells, B-cell-depleted T cells, or PBMCs.

The CDR3 is made up of 16 amino acids. Germline CDR1 is SQVTM and CDR2 is ANQGSEA. V gave up 5 bases and J gave up 7 bases; unmatched junction bases: 13. Sequencing used immunoSEQ multiplex PCR; TCRdb keeps in-frame clones, though not all of them. The sample holds some 60,000 clones; 82% are singletons and the top ten take roughly an eighth. This TCR came from a human donor in a cohort sampled during active COVID-19. The sequenced sample was peripheral blood. The gene calls are TRBV29-1 and TRBJ2-1, with TRBD2 matching 11 bases. The CDR3 DNA sequence: TGCAGCGTTCCTCGACTAGCGGGGCTTTATGGGAATGAGCAGTTCTTC. This codes for CSVPRLAGLYGNEQFF.